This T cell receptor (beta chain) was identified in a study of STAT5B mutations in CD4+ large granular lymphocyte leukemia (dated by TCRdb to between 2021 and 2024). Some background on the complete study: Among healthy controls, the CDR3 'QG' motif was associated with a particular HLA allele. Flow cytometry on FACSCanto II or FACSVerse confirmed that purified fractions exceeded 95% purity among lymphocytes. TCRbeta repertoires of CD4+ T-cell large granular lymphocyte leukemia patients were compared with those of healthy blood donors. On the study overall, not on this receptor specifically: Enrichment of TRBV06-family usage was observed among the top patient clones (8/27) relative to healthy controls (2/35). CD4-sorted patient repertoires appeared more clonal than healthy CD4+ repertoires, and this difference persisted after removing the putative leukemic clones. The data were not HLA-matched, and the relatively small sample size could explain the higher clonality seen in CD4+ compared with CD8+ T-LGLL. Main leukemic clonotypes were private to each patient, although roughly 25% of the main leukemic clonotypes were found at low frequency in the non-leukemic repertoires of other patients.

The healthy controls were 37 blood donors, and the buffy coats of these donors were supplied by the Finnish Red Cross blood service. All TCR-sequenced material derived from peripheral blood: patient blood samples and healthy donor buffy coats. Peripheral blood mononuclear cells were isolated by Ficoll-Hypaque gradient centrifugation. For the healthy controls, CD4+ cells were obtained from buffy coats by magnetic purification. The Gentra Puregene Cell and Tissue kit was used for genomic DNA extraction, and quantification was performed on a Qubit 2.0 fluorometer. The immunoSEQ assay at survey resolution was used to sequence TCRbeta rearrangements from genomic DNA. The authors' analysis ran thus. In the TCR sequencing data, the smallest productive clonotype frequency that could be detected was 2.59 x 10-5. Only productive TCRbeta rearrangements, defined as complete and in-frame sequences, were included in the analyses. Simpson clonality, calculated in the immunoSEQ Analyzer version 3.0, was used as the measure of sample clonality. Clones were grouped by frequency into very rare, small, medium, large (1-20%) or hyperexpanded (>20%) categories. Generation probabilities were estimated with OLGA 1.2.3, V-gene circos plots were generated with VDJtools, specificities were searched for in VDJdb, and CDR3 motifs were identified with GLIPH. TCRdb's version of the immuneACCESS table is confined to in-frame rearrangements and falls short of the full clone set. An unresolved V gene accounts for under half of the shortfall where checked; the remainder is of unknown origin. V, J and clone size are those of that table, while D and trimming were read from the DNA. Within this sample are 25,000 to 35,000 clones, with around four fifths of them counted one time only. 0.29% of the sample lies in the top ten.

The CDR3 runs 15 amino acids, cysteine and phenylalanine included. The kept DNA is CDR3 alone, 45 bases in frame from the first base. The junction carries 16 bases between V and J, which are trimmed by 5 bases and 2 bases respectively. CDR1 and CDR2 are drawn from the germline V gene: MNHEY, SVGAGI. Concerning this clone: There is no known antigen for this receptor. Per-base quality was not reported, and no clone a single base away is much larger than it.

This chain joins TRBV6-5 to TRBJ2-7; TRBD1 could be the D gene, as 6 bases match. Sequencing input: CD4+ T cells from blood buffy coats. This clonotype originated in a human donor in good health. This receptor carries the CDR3 CASSTTGTFPYEQYF. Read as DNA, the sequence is TGTGCCAGCAGTACGACAGGTACCTTTCCCTACGAGCAGTACTTC.